The 22 T cell receptor beta chains below all came from one sample that was sequenced in a study of blood T cell repertoires in COVID-19. Assay used: immunoSEQ multiplex PCR; TCRdb lists only in-frame clones, some missing. The table includes tens of thousands of clones, more than 80% detected once. Sequenced sample: peripheral blood. These receptors came from an older woman with acute or convalescent COVID-19.

The chain links TRBV4-3 to TRBJ1-1; tentative D call: TRBD1 (5 bases). Germline V gives CDR1 LGHNA, CDR2 YSLEER. V shed 2 bases and J shed 4 bases, with 11 bases lying between them. The length of the CDR3 is 14 residues. CDR3 loop: CASSQQGWGTEAFF. The CDR3 DNA sequence: TGCGCCAGCAGCCAACAGGGCTGGGGCACTGAAGCTTTCTTT.

The J gene is TRBJ1-1, the V gene TRBV6-5; D not resolved. Germline-derived CDR1 and CDR2 are MNHEY and SVGAGI. The V and J ends lost 5 bases and 2 bases respectively, with 15 bases between them. The CDR3 has 15 residues. The CDR3: CASSPRVSVNTEAFF. The CDR3 DNA reads as TGTGCCAGCAGTCCCCGGGTTTCGGTCAACACTGAAGCTTTCTTT.

A single count supports this clone. The chain carries TRBV12-3 or TRBV12-4 and TRBJ1-2, with no clear D. The CDR3 consists of 12 residues. V was trimmed by 6 bases and J by 0 bases, leaving 5 bases between them. This chain's CDR3 is CASRRTNYGYTF. DNA for the CDR3: TGTGCCAGCAGGCGGACTAACTATGGCTACACCTTC.

The rearrangement links TRBV4-3 to TRBJ2-5; TRBD2 matches 7 bases. Germline V gene data show CDR1 as LGHNA and CDR2 as YSLEER. This CDR3 is 19 amino acids long. The V gene end was trimmed by 0 bases and the J gene end by 2 bases; junction bases not matched to a gene: 15. This chain's CDR3 is CASSQDLQEGGGLQETQYF. In DNA, the CDR3 is TGCGCCAGCAGCCAAGATCTTCAAGAAGGCGGGGGTTTGCAAGAGACCCAGTACTTC.

The chain employs TRBV7-2 and TRBJ2-6; 7 bases map to TRBD1. The CDR3 is 17 residues long. Per germline, CDR1 SGHTA and CDR2 FQGNSA. V trimming: 5 bases; J trimming: 0 bases; junction bases outside the gene matches: 7. This chain's CDR3 is CASSAPDRVSGANVLTF. Written as DNA, the CDR3 is TGTGCCAGCAGCGCCCCCGACAGGGTCTCTGGGGCCAACGTCCTGACTTTC.

V is TRBV5-8 and J is TRBJ2-1, with TRBD2 matching over 14 bases. Trimming cost V 6 bases and J 5 bases; bases outside gene matches: 10. Germline V gene sequence: CDR1 SGHTS, CDR2 YDEGEE. The CDR3 consists of 17 residues. The CDR3 sequence is CASKDFWTSGGHNEQFF. The CDR3 nucleotides read TGTGCCAGCAAAGACTTCTGGACTAGCGGGGGGCACAATGAGCAGTTCTTC.

This clone appeared a few times. The genes are TRBV6-2 or TRBV6-3 and TRBJ2-2, with 9 bases lining up with TRBD1. CDR1 is MNHEY and CDR2 is SVGEGT in the germline V gene. Trimming at V came to 7 bases and at J to 3 bases, leaving 6 bases not matched to a gene. The CDR3 length is 15 residues. The CDR3 nucleotides read TGTGCCAGCACTTATAGGACAGGGGACACCGGGGAGCTGTTTTTT. Protein sequence: CASTYRTGDTGELFF.

The rearrangement joins TRBV11-2 to TRBJ2-5; 13 bases are a match to TRBD2. With 5 bases clipped from V and 5 bases from J, the junction kept 8 bases outside the gene matches. The CDR3 covers 16 residues. Germline values: CDR1 SGHAT, CDR2 FQNNGV. The CDR3 DNA is TGTGCCAGCAGCCTACGACTAGCGGGGGGCGGCGAGACCCAGTACTTC. Translated, it gives CASSLRLAGGGETQYF. Drawing the rest from reference TRBV11-2 and TRBJ2-5, the complete variable domain is EAGVAQSPRYKIIEKRQSVAFWCNPISGHATLYWYQQILGQGPKLLIQFQNNGVVDDSQLPKDRFSAERLKGVDSTLKIQPAKLEDSAVYLCASSLRLAGGGETQYFGPGTRLLVL.

V gene TRBV6-2 or TRBV6-3 combines with J gene TRBJ2-2; possible D gene TRBD1, 6 bases. V lost 5 bases and J 5 bases, leaving 12 bases between the germline ends. CDR3 length: 14 residues. CDR1 is MNHEY and CDR2 is SVGEGT in the germline V gene. As DNA, the CDR3 is TGTGCCAGCAGTGGGACATCGGAAACCGGGGAGCTGTTTTTT. This translates into CASSGTSETGELFF.

V is TRBV7-3 and J is TRBJ2-1; 9 positions agree with TRBD2. This CDR3 is 16 amino acids long. The V gene end was trimmed by 2 bases and the J gene end by 3 bases; junction bases not matched to a gene: 5. Germline-derived CDR1 and CDR2 are SGHTA and FQGTGA. As DNA, the CDR3 is TGTGCCAGCAGCTTATTAGCGGGGGCCGTCTACAATGAGCAGTTCTTC. Its translation: CASSLLAGAVYNEQFF.

V is TRBV29-1 and J is TRBJ1-1, with 8 bases matching TRBD1. The CDR3 has 13 amino acids. Germline values: CDR1 SQVTM, CDR2 ANQGSEA. The V segment lost 4 bases and the J segment 0 bases; nucleotides outside the gene matches: 1. The CDR3 region is CSVATGVNTEAFF. The CDR3 DNA reads TGCAGCGTTGCGACAGGGGTGAACACTGAAGCTTTCTTT.

The V call is TRBV6-5, the J call TRBJ1-6, with a possible D match to TRBD1 (6 bases). Per germline, CDR1 MNHEY and CDR2 SVGAGI. V dropped 9 bases and J dropped 5 bases, with 17 bases sitting between them. CDR3 length: 15 amino acids. The CDR3 DNA reads as TGTGCCAGGGACCGGGACAAGAATAATAATTCACCCCTCCACTTT. It translates to CARDRDKNNNSPLHF.

The V and J genes are TRBV3-1 (or the pseudogene TRBV3-2) and TRBJ2-5, with D possibly TRBD1 on 6 matching bases. Germline V gene data show CDR1 as LGHDT and CDR2 as YNNKEL (reference sequence). V dropped 1 base and J dropped 5 bases, with 11 bases sitting between them. The CDR3 totals 14 residues. The CDR3 sequence is CASSQAGVAETQYF. The CDR3 coding sequence is TGTGCCAGCAGCCAAGCAGGGGTGGCGGAGACCCAGTACTTC.

As DNA, the CDR3 is TGCGCCAGCAGCTTCCGGACGGGGGACAGGAACACTGAAGCTTTCTTT. Protein: CASSFRTGDRNTEAFF. The rearrangement links TRBV5-1 to TRBJ1-1, with TRBD1 identical over 7 bases. V lost 2 bases to trimming and J lost 1 base; unmatched junction nucleotides: 8. This CDR3 is 16 amino acids long. CDR1 and CDR2 (germline): SGHRS, YFSETQ. Full variable domain (remainder filled in from reference TRBV5-1 and TRBJ1-1): KAGVTQTPRYLIKTRGQQVTLSCSPISGHRSVSWYQQTPGQGLQFLFEYFSETQRNKGNFPGRFSGRQFSNSRSEMNVSTLELGDSALYLCASSFRTGDRNTEAFFGQGTRLTVV.

V usage is TRBV27 and J usage is TRBJ2-1; 7 bases are shared with TRBD1. The trim removed 5 bases at V and 7 bases at J, leaving 8 bases unmatched. Germline CDR1 and CDR2: MNHEY and SMNVEV (reference sequence). There are 14 residues in the CDR3. The CDR3 region has the DNA TGTGCCAGCAGTCCAGAGACAGGGAGAAATGAGCAGTTCTTC. As protein: CASSPETGRNEQFF.

The chain couples TRBV5-1 to TRBJ1-2, with 8 bases aligning to TRBD1. Germline assignment: CDR1 SGHRS and CDR2 YFSETQ. Unmatched junction bases numbered 1, after V lost 2 bases and J lost 4 bases. This CDR3 comprises 13 residues. DNA of the CDR3: TGCGCCAGCAGCTTTGGGACAGGCTATGGCTACACCTTC. Encoded protein: CASSFGTGYGYTF.

The table lists this clone with a few counts. The V gene is TRBV4-1, the J gene TRBJ1-5; TRBD1 is a possible D gene (5 bases). V was clipped by 0 bases and J by 2 bases, with 23 bases between them. Germline values: CDR1 MGHRA, CDR2 YSYEKL. This CDR3 region has 20 residues. This chain's CDR3 is CASSQDGAGAGLNGNQPQHF. The CDR3, as DNA: TGCGCCAGCAGCCAAGATGGGGCTGGGGCAGGGCTCAATGGCAATCAGCCCCAGCATTTT.

The V call is TRBV5-6, the J call TRBJ2-3, with 7 bases that match TRBD2. Per germline, CDR1 SGHDT and CDR2 YYEEEE. V dropped 1 base and J dropped 3; count of bases not matched to a gene: 5. The CDR3 has 15 amino acids. CDR3 in amino acids: CASSLSGLETDTQYF. The CDR3 region has the DNA TGTGCCAGCAGCTTGTCCGGACTAGAAACAGATACGCAGTATTTT.

The V gene is TRBV4-1, the J gene TRBJ1-5, with a tentative D call TRBD1 (6 bases). V dropped 4 bases and J dropped 3 bases, with 13 bases sitting between them. Germline CDR1 MGHRA, CDR2 YSYEKL. The CDR3 contains 15 residues. This CDR3 reads CASSLERQVNQPQHF. The DNA of the CDR3 is TGCGCCAGCAGCCTGGAGCGACAGGTCAATCAGCCCCAGCATTTT.

This chain links TRBV6-5 with TRBJ1-2; 8 bases are shared with TRBD1. The trim removed 6 bases at V and 1 base at J, leaving 4 bases unmatched. CDR3 length equals 14 residues. The V gene's germline CDR1 is MNHEY and CDR2 SVGAGI. The CDR3 nucleotides read TGTGCCAGCAGGCAGGGGGCCCTTAACTATGGCTACACCTTC. It yields the protein CASRQGALNYGYTF.

Turning to this clone: Other DNA variants within this sample encode the same CDR3. This chain uses TRBV18 with TRBJ1-1, with no clear D. From germline, CDR1 is KGHSH and CDR2 LQKENI. The CDR3 totals 13 residues. The V end was cut by 3 bases, the J end by 3 bases, with 8 bases between. The CDR3 DNA sequence: TGTGCCAGCTCACCGACTCGAGACACTGAAGCTTTCTTT. Amino acids: CASSPTRDTEAFF. Based on the CDR3 plus reference TRBV18 and TRBJ1-1, the full variable domain is NAGVMQNPRHLVRRRGQEARLRCSPMKGHSHVYWYRQLPEEGLKFMVYLQKENIIDESGMPKERFSAEFPKEGPSILRIQQVVRGDSAAYFCASSPTRDTEAFFGQGTRLTVV.

This clone was seen more than once but under ten times. The chain employs TRBV19 and TRBJ1-4; 9 bases align to TRBD1. Germline CDR1 and CDR2: LNHDA and SQIVND (reference sequence). Trimming took 7 bases from V and 7 from J; bases not matched to a gene: 10. This CDR3 region has 15 residues. The CDR3 bases are TGTGCCAGTAATCCCACAGGGGGCTCTGGTGAAAAACTGTTTTTT. It yields the protein CASNPTGGSGEKLFF.